These 29 T cell receptor beta chains share one sample of origin, sequenced in a study of regulatory T cells in long-lasting Graves disease. Arm-PCR of CDR3 regions and iRepertoire HTBI primers were the basis on which TCR beta libraries were built. TCRdb redid the calling of the multiplex PCR reads with MiXCR, one entry per CDR3 protein. The top ten clones hold just under 30% of a sample with roughly 300,000 distinct CDR3 sequences, about 20% of them seen once. Regarding time point: persistent/refractory GD, antithyroid drugs over 5 years with positive TRAb. Making the TCR library involved RNA that had been extracted from PBMCs. The sequencing here drew on peripheral blood mononuclear cells (PBMCs), taken when the disease was refractory, from a patient treated with antithyroid drugs. Receptors were obtained from a female donor with Graves disease.

The V and J genes are TRBV6-1 and TRBJ1-4, with a possible D match to TRBD1 (6 bases). Germline V CDR1 and CDR2: MNHNS, SASEGT. The length of the CDR3 is 14 residues. Trimming cost V 8 bases and J 8 bases, with 18 bases left between them. The CDR3 DNA follows: TGTGCCAGCTCGATCAGGGGCGCGTGGGAAAAACTGTTTTTT. Translating it yields CASSIRGAWEKLFF.

Many counts were recorded for this clonotype. The chain is built from TRBV5-8 and TRBJ1-2; maybe TRBD1 (5 bases). V was clipped by 2 bases and J by 2 bases, with 7 bases between them. From germline, CDR1 is SGHTS and CDR2 YDEGEE. This CDR3 contains 13 residues. CDR3 bases: TGTGCCAGCAGCTTTGACAGCAACTATGGCTACACCTTC. Translated, it gives CASSFDSNYGYTF. Full variable domain (rest looked up from reference TRBV5-8 and TRBJ1-2): EAGVTQSPTHLIKTRGQQATLRCSPISGHTSVYWYQQALGLGLQFLLWYDEGEERNRGNFPPRFSGRQFPNYSSELNVNALELEDSALYLCASSFDSNYGYTFGSGTRLTVV.

The chain employs TRBV3-1 and TRBJ1-1; D remains ambiguous. CDR3 length: 13 residues. Germline loops: CDR1 LGHDT, CDR2 YNNKEL (reference sequence). The V gene lost 1 base and the J gene lost 6 bases, with 9 bases spanning the gap. The CDR3 DNA reads as TGTGCCAGCAGCCAAGTTAGGTCCGCTGAAGCTTTCTTT. This encodes CASSQVRSAEAFF.

This clonotype was detected ten times or more. As DNA, the CDR3 is TGTGCCAGCAAGGCCGTCAGGGAGCTCTATAATTCACCCCTCCACTTT. Translation: CASKAVRELYNSPLHF. The chain has TRBV2 and TRBJ1-6; tentatively, D is TRBD1 (5 bases). Per germline, CDR1 SNHLY and CDR2 FYNNEI. The V end was cut by 7 bases, the J end by 3 bases, with 16 bases between. This CDR3 contains 16 residues.

This clonotype was seen many times. The rearrangement uses TRBV27 and TRBJ2-5, with D possibly matching TRBD2 (5 bases). The germline V gene encodes CDR1 MNHEY and CDR2 SMNVEV (reference sequence). V lost 5 bases, J lost 2 bases, and 12 bases lay in between. The CDR3 is made up of 14 amino acids. Written as DNA, the CDR3 is TGTGCCAGCAGTCAGCGGTTTTCTCAAGAGACCCAGTACTTC. Translating gives CASSQRFSQETQYF.

In its sample, this clonotype was seen a few times. The chain uses TRBV20-1 and TRBJ1-3, with no clear D. This CDR3 comprises 14 residues. V gave up 4 bases and J gave up 0 bases, with 10 bases separating them. CDR1 is DFQATT, CDR2 SNEGSKA, per germline (reference sequence). CDR3 protein: CSAIGVLSGNTIYF. In DNA, the CDR3 is TGCAGTGCTATTGGTGTACTCTCTGGAAACACCATATATTTT.

This clonotype was seen many times. The chain joins TRBV7-2 to TRBJ2-5; TRBD2 agrees at 10 bases. V gave up 4 bases and J gave up 3 bases; unmatched junction bases: 8. CDR1 and CDR2 (germline): SGHTA, FQGNSA. This CDR3 is built from 16 residues. The DNA of the CDR3 is TGTGCCAGCAGCTCTCAGAGGAGCGGGGGGGAAGAGACCCAGTACTTC. It codes for CASSSQRSGGEETQYF. The full variable domain, rest sourced from reference TRBV7-2 and TRBJ2-5, is GAGVSQSPSNKVTEKGKDVELRCDPISGHTALYWYRQSLGQGLEFLIYFQGNSAPDKSGLPSDRFSAERTGGSVSTLTIQRTQQEDSAVYLCASSSQRSGGEETQYFGPGTRLLVL.

This clonotype occurred a few times. V and J are TRBV24-1 and TRBJ1-2; D gene unclear. CDR1 and CDR2 from the germline V gene are KGHDR and SFDVKD. There are 12 residues in the CDR3. The germline V and J ends were trimmed by 6 bases and 2 bases, with 6 bases remaining between them. The CDR3 DNA follows: TGTGCCACCAGTCGAGGGAACTATGGCTACACCTTC. The encoded protein is CATSRGNYGYTF.

The J gene is TRBJ1-6, the V gene TRBV5-1; D gene unclear. CDR1 and CDR2 (germline): SGHRS, YFSETQ. The germline V and J ends were trimmed by 0 bases and 7 bases, with 11 bases remaining between them. The CDR3 spans 15 residues. CDR3 in DNA: TGCGCCAGCAGCTTGGCCGAACATGGGAATTCACCCCTCCACTTT. Translating it yields CASSLAEHGNSPLHF. Using reference TRBV5-1 and TRBJ1-6 for the parts outside the CDR3, the full variable domain is KAGVTQTPRYLIKTRGQQVTLSCSPISGHRSVSWYQQTPGQGLQFLFEYFSETQRNKGNFPGRFSGRQFSNSRSEMNVSTLELGDSALYLCASSLAEHGNSPLHFGNGTRLTVT.

In this sample, this clonotype turned up a few times. The CDR3 region is CASSRPEARGNTIYF. CDR3 DNA sequence: TGTGCCAGCAGCCGCCCGGAGGCGCGGGGAAACACCATATATTTT. This chain joins TRBV6-1 and TRBJ1-3, with D uncertain. The CDR3 length is 15 residues. Per germline, CDR1 MNHNS and CDR2 SASEGT. Trimming left V 6 bases short and J 4 bases short, with 16 bases between.

This clonotype was found once. V and J are TRBV6-1 and TRBJ2-5; D possibly corresponds to TRBD2 (5 bases). Per the germline V gene, CDR1 is MNHNS and CDR2 is SASEGT. Trimming took off 5 bases at V and 5 bases at J, with 18 bases between the two ends. The CDR3 has 15 residues. This chain's CDR3 is CASSQQLGSRETQYF. The CDR3, as DNA: TGTGCCAGCAGTCAGCAGTTGGGGAGTAGGGAGACCCAGTACTTC.

Many counts were recorded for this clonotype. The chain employs TRBV2 and TRBJ1-6; tentative D call: TRBD1 (5 bases). Germline V gene data show CDR1 as SNHLY and CDR2 as FYNNEI. The V and J ends lost 6 bases and 4 bases respectively, with 7 bases between them. This CDR3 contains 13 residues. CDR3 nucleotide sequence: TGTGCCAGCAGAGGGGAATATAATTCACCCCTCCACTTT. Protein sequence: CASRGEYNSPLHF.

With respect to this clonotype: A junction end diverges from the germline sequence, so it may reflect a read error. The V and J genes are TRBV6-1 and TRBJ2-7; TRBD2 matches 9 bases. The CDR3 is 15 residues long. Germline V gene sequence: CDR1 MNHNS, CDR2 SASEGT. CDR3 loop: CASSDRRGGSYEQYF. The CDR3 DNA follows: TGCGCCAGCAGTGATCGGCGGGGGGGCAGTTACGAGCAGTACTTC.

The V gene is TRBV7-2, the J gene TRBJ1-2, with D tentatively TRBD1 (5 bases). Germline values: CDR1 SGHTA, CDR2 FQGNSA. The CDR3 has 12 amino acids. V lost 6 bases and J lost 7, with 12 bases in between. CDR3 sequence reads: CASRASGGGYTF. CDR3 coding DNA: TGTGCCAGCAGAGCTTCCGGGGGTGGCTACACCTTC.

This clonotype was seen at least ten times. The rearrangement links TRBV28 to TRBJ2-7; no reliable D call. The CDR3 contains 15 residues. The germline CDR1 and CDR2 sequences are MDHEN and SYDVKM. V lost 5 bases and J 3 bases, leaving 17 bases between the germline ends. In DNA form, the CDR3 reads TGTGCCAGCAGTACCCCCAGCCAAGGGCGCTACGAGCAGTACTTC. This gives the protein CASSTPSQGRYEQYF.

This clonotype was counted between two and nine times. The J gene is TRBJ2-2, the V gene TRBV27; a possible D gene is TRBD2 (7 bases). Trimming pared 7 bases from V and 4 bases from J, leaving 19 bases between. This CDR3 contains 16 residues. Germline V lookup: CDR1 MNHEY, CDR2 SMNVEV (reference sequence). In nucleotides, the CDR3 is TGTGCCAGCACCCTAGGGGGGGGCATCATCACCGGGGAGCTGTTTTTT. Its protein is CASTLGGGIITGELFF.

The chain joins TRBV20-1 to TRBJ1-5; 8 nucleotides align to TRBD1. In germline, CDR1 is DFQATT, CDR2 SNEGSKA (reference sequence). Trimming at V came to 6 bases and at J to 9 bases, leaving 10 bases not matched to a gene. The CDR3 loop spans 13 amino acids. The DNA for the CDR3 is TGCAGTGCCGCAGGGGGCCAGGCCCGGCCCCAGCATTTT. Residues: CSAAGGQARPQHF.

This rearrangement joins TRBV7-9 to TRBJ2-1; the match to TRBD1 covers 9 bases. V lost 6 bases to trimming and J lost 5 bases; unmatched junction nucleotides: 8. Germline V gene sequence: CDR1 SEHNR, CDR2 FQNEAQ (reference sequence). The CDR3 is made up of 15 amino acids. CDR3 coding DNA: TGTGCCAGCAGGGCCGGGACAGGGAGCAACAATGAGCAGTTCTTC. It codes for CASRAGTGSNNEQFF.

Points on this clonotype: A much bigger clone sits one base away, suggesting this may be a read error. The chain links TRBV18 to TRBJ2-5, with TRBD2 identical over 11 bases. CDR1 is KGHSH, CDR2 LQKENI, per germline. J lost 7 bases, V lost 3 bases, and 4 bases had no gene match. This CDR3 is 14 amino acids long. Written as DNA, the CDR3 is TGTGCCAGCTCACCGACTAGCGGGGCGGGGACCCAGTACTTC. Its protein product is CASSPTSGAGTQYF.

In its sample, this clonotype was seen a few times. The chain uses TRBV18 and TRBJ1-5; no clear D gene. The V gene lost 2 bases and the J gene lost 1 base, with 15 bases spanning the gap. Germline loops: CDR1 KGHSH, CDR2 LQKENI. There are 17 residues in the CDR3. Written as DNA, the CDR3 is TGTGCCAGCTCACCAATGACGGCATTTGGGAGCAATCAGCCCCAGCATTTT. It is translated as CASSPMTAFGSNQPQHF.

V usage is TRBV6-2 or TRBV6-3 and J usage is TRBJ1-5; D gene unclear. V dropped 0 bases and J dropped 1 base, with 10 bases sitting between them. The CDR3 is 16 amino acids. Germline values: CDR1 MNHEY, CDR2 SVGEGT. The CDR3 DNA follows: TGTGCCAGCAGTTACTCGGGTCAGGCCAGCAATCAGCCCCAGCATTTT. It specifies CASSYSGQASNQPQHF.

The table lists this clonotype with many counts. The chain combines TRBV20-1 with TRBJ1-5; D possibly corresponds to TRBD1 (5 bases). The CDR3 has 14 residues. CDR1 is DFQATT and CDR2 is SNEGSKA in the germline V gene (reference sequence). The V end was cut by 0 bases, the J end by 5 bases, with 11 bases between. CDR3 protein: CSARDNAGYQPQHF. The CDR3 region has the DNA TGCAGTGCTAGAGATAACGCAGGGTATCAGCCCCAGCATTTT.

The chain carries TRBV4-2 and TRBJ1-6; the D gene is possibly TRBD1 (6 bases). V was pared by 3 bases and J by 3 bases, with 12 bases between. CDR3 size: 16 residues. CDR1 and CDR2 (germline): LGHNA, YNFKEQ. For the CDR3, the DNA is TGTGCCAGCAGCCAGGGGGCGACGGACTATAATTCACCCCTCCACTTT. Translating it yields CASSQGATDYNSPLHF.

The J gene is TRBJ2-3, the V gene TRBV10-2; D gene unclear. V shed 8 bases and J shed 0 bases, with 12 bases lying between them. The length of the CDR3 is 14 residues. CDR1 and CDR2 from the germline V gene are WSHSY and SAAADI. CDR3 residues: CASSEVASTDTQYF. The CDR3 DNA sequence: TGCGCCAGCTCCGAGGTAGCTAGCACAGATACGCAGTATTTT.

This clonotype came up many times. The chain is built from TRBV4-2 and TRBJ1-4, with TRBD1 as a possible D gene (6 bases). Looked up from germline, CDR1 is LGHNA and CDR2 is YNFKEQ. The ends were cut back, 0 bases at V and 8 bases at J, with 13 bases in the middle. The CDR3 is 15 amino acids. Written as DNA, the CDR3 is TGTGCCAGCAGCCAAGATCGGACAGTAGGAGAAAAACTGTTTTTT. This codes for CASSQDRTVGEKLFF.

V is TRBV3-1 and J is TRBJ2-5; 11 positions match TRBD2. J lost 5 bases, V lost 1 base, and 3 bases had no gene match. Germline CDR1 and CDR2: LGHDT and YNNKEL (reference sequence). The CDR3 is 15 amino acids. The CDR3 loop reads CASSQGSGRAETQYF. Written as DNA, the CDR3 is TGTGCCAGCAGCCAAGGTAGCGGGAGGGCCGAGACCCAGTACTTC.

The table lists this clonotype with many counts. V and J are TRBV6-1 and TRBJ1-2; D may be TRBD1 (5 bases). Germline V gene sequence: CDR1 MNHNS, CDR2 SASEGT. Trimming cost V 4 bases and J 4 bases, with 19 bases left between them. CDR3 size: 16 residues. The chain's CDR3 is CASSGRGQRDSYGYTF. The CDR3 bases are TGTGCCAGCAGTGGACGCGGTCAGAGGGACTCCTATGGCTACACCTTC.

This clonotype was seen ten or more times. This chain links TRBV12-3 or TRBV12-4 with TRBJ2-2, with 8 bases identical to TRBD2. The CDR3 has 16 amino acids. The V gene end was trimmed by 7 bases and the J gene end by 4 bases; junction bases not matched to a gene: 11. In nucleotides, the CDR3 is TGTGCCAGCACCCGAGGAGCGGGGGTTAGCACCGGGGAGCTGTTTTTT. Protein product: CASTRGAGVSTGELFF.

This clonotype was detected many times. The germline gene is not matched at one end of the junction; a read error may be the cause. The rearrangement uses TRBV12-3 or TRBV12-4 and TRBJ1-1; D possibly corresponds to TRBD1 (5 bases). The CDR3 consists of 14 residues. The CDR3 spells CASSLRDSTISPLF. The CDR3 nucleotides are TGTGCCAGCAGTCTCCGGGACTCCACGATATCCCCCTTATTT.